Here is one TCR beta chain with its context. Its specificity is unknown. CD45RO negativity and positive selection for CCR7 defined naive CD8 cells, a population that excluded terminally differentiated effector memory CD45RA+ cells. This record comes from a study of shared clonotypes between healthy human individuals. The study's findings and limits: It was the few donors that limited the genetic and exposure-history diversity represented. Clonotype sharing among the donors was expected to vary with sequencing depth.

Profiling relied on immunoSEQ multiplex PCR, and the TCRdb table lists in-frame clones only, not all of them. The table has a few hundred thousand clones, over 95% seen once; the top ten hold roughly 0.1%. Germline values: CDR1 MDHEN, CDR2 SYDVKM. The trim removed 5 bases at V and 5 bases at J, leaving 8 bases unmatched. The CDR3 is made up of 16 amino acids. The sequenced sample was naive CD8+ T cells sorted from blood. This chain connects TRBV28 to TRBJ2-5, with 13 bases that match TRBD2. The sequence derives from a woman aged 25 to 39 in good health. The CDR3 coding sequence is TGTGCCAGCAGTCCAAGACTAGCGGGAGGCGAGGAGACCCAGTACTTC. It encodes CASSPRLAGGEETQYF.